The present T cell receptor beta chain was sequenced within a study of blood T cell repertoires in COVID-19. Across the study: The cDNA or gDNA used as material had been derived from T cells, B-cell-depleted T cells, or PBMCs.

Germline values: CDR1 MRHNA, CDR2 SNTAGT. Trimming pared 3 bases from V and 7 bases from J, leaving 10 bases between. This CDR3 is built from 14 residues. Study processing details: Nucleated cell counts were estimated from reference gene primer amplification. Clones were sequenced by immunoSEQ multiplex PCR, and TCRdb holds only the in-frame ones, with some missing. D and trimming were read from the DNA, whereas the V and J calls and clone size are those reported in that table. The table has 100,000 to 150,000 clones, roughly four fifths seen once; the top ten hold 8% to 10%. Material: peripheral blood. The rearrangement joins TRBV6-4 to TRBJ1-6, with unresolved D. The receptor was isolated from a middle-aged man with active or convalescent COVID-19. CDR3 nucleotide sequence: TGTGCCAGCAGTGATACCGGGGTAAATTCACCCCTCCACTTT. It encodes CASSDTGVNSPLHF.